This T cell receptor beta chain was observed in a study of T cell responses to AZD1222 COVID-19 vaccine. Study-wide findings and caveats: When two AZD1222 doses had been given, Spike-specific TCR breadth and depth rose.

As concerns this clone: Its antigen is as yet unknown. At one end, the junction sequence differs from germline, possibly due to a read error.

The V gene's germline CDR1 is MRHNA and CDR2 SNTAGT. The CDR3 covers 15 residues. Using immunoSEQ multiplex PCR, the repertoire was profiled, and TCRdb retains in-frame clones only, with some absent. The data contain roughly 150,000 clones, roughly 92% of them singletons. This TCR came from an adult in good health. The sample was peripheral blood, taken on day 0 of AZD1222 vaccination. This chain links TRBV6-4 with TRBJ2-2, with D possibly being TRBD1 or TRBD2 (5 bases each). The CDR3 nucleotides read TGTGCCAGCAGTGTTCGGGACGGATCGACCGAGGAGCTGTTTTTT. It yields the protein CASSVRDGSTEELFF.